This T cell receptor (beta chain) was retrieved from a study of blood T cell repertoires in COVID-19. Background on the study: Samples of COVID-19 (acute and convalescent) were obtained from the United States, Italy and Spain. Nucleic acid was either cDNA or gDNA, and it came from T cells, B-cell-depleted T cells, or PBMCs.

CDR3 length: 16 amino acids. The J segment lost 5 bases and the V segment lost 3 bases, leaving 9 bases of the junction unmatched. Germline V gene data show CDR1 as MGHDK and CDR2 as SYGVNS. Under the authors' procedure: From reference gene primer amplification, estimates of nucleated cell counts were derived. Repertoires were generated with immunoSEQ multiplex PCR, while TCRdb's copy carries only in-frame clones and drops some. That table supplies the V and J calls and clone size; D and trimming were determined from the DNA. In the table there are about 440,000 clones, around 89% of which are singletons.

The V gene is TRBV25-1, the J gene TRBJ2-5, with TRBD1 matching over 10 bases. The receptor was isolated from a young woman with acute or convalescent COVID-19. Input material: peripheral blood. The CDR3 here is CASSDPGTGDLETQYF. Here the CDR3 DNA reads TGTGCCAGCAGTGATCCAGGGACAGGGGATTTGGAGACCCAGTACTTC.